A single T cell receptor beta chain is shown here with its context. Its matching antigen is unknown. Prior autoimmune disease or systemic immunosuppression barred patients. These data are taken from a study of OX40 agonist ivuxolimab in advanced cancers. The overall study: Hepatocellular carcinoma, melanoma, renal cell or head and neck cancer occurred in dose-escalation patients. Study-wide results and limits: Doses of 0.1 to 3.0 mg/kg were accompanied by clonal expansion of CD4+ and CD8+ blood T cells by week 6. Nonresponders, in some cases, also had low normalized T-cell clonal expansion.

Clones were sequenced by immunoSEQ multiplex PCR, and TCRdb holds only the in-frame ones, with some missing. The data contain over 40,000 clones, approximately 80% of them singletons. Sequences were derived from CD4+ or CD8+ T cells sorted from blood, sampled in a trial of the OX40 agonist ivuxolimab. The clonotype was recovered from an adult with an advanced solid tumor such as melanoma, head and neck, liver or kidney cancer.

The CDR3, as DNA: TGTGCCAGCAGCTTAGCGTTAGGACAGGGGTTCTATGGCTACACCTTC. Protein: CASSLALGQGFYGYTF. The chain couples TRBV11-2 to TRBJ1-2, with 9 bases aligning to TRBD1. V shed 1 base, J shed 4 bases, and the junction held 7 bases outside the gene matches. This CDR3 has 16 amino acids. Germline V gene lookup returns CDR1 SGHAT and CDR2 FQNNGV.